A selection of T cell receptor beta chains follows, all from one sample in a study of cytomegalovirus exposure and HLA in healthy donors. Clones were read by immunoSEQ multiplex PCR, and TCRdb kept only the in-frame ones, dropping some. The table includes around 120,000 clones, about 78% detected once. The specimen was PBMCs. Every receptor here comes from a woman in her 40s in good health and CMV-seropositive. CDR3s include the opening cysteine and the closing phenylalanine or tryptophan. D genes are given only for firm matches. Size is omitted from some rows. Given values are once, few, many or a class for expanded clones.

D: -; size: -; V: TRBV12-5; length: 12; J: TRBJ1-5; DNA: TGTGCTAGCTCGGCAGGTTATCAGCCCCAGCATTTT; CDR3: CASSAGYQPQHF
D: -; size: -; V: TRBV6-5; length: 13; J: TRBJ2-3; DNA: TGTGCCAGCAGACACCCCTTCACAGATACGCAGTATTTT; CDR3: CASRHPFTDTQYF
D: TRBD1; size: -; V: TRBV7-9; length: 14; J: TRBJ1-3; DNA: TGTGCCAGTAGTAGGGACAGGGCCGGAAACACCATATATTTT; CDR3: CASSRDRAGNTIYF
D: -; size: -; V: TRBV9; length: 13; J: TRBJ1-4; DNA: TGTGCCAGCAGCGGCAGGGAGGATGAAAAACTGTTTTTT; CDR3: CASSGREDEKLFF
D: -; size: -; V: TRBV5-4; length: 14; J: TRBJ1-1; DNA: TGTGCCAGCAGCTCAGAGCCAGGCGGGACTGAAGCTTTCTTT; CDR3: CASSSEPGGTEAFF
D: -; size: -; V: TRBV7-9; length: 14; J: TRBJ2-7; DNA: TGTGCCAGCAGCTCCCAGGACAGTATCTACGAGCAGTACTTC; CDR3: CASSSQDSIYEQYF
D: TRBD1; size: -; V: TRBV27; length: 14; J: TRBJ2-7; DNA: TGTGCCAGCAGTTCCGGGACAGGGGGCCACGAGCAGTACTTC; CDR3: CASSSGTGGHEQYF
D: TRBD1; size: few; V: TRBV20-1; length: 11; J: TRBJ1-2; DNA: TGCAGTGCTAGAGAAACACAGGGGAACACCTTC; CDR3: CSARETQGNTF
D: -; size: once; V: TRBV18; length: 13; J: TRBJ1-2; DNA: TGTGCCAGCTCACCCCTCGTGGGGCGTGGCTACACCTTC; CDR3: CASSPLVGRGYTF
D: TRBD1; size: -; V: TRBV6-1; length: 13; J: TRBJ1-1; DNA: TGTGCCACCCTTACAGGGGTTTACACTGAAGCTTTCTTT; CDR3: CATLTGVYTEAFF
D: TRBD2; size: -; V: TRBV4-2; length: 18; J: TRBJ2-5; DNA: TGTGCCAGCAGCCAAGAACTAGCGGGGGGGCCGAAGCAAGAGACCCAGTACTTC; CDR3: CASSQELAGGPKQETQYF
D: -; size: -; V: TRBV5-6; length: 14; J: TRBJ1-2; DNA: TGTGCCAGCAGCTTGGTTCAGGGTACCTATGGCTACACCTTC; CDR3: CASSLVQGTYGYTF
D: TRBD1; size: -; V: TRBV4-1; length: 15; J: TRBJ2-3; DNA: TGCGCCAGCAGCCAGGACAGGCCAGCCACAGATACGCAGTATTTT; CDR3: CASSQDRPATDTQYF
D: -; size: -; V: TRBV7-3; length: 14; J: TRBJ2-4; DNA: TGTGCCAGCAGCTTCCGGGGGATTCAAAACATTCAGTACTTC; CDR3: CASSFRGIQNIQYF
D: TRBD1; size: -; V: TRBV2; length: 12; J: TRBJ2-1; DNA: TGTGCCACCCGACAGGGGGGTGATGAGCAGTTCTTC; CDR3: CATRQGGDEQFF
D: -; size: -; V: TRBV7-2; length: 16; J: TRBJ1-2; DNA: TGTGCCAGCAGCTTAGGGGGAGGGCCAAAGGACTATGGCTACACCTTC; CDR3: CASSLGGGPKDYGYTF
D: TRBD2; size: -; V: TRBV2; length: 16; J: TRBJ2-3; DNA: TGTGCCAGCAGTGAAGGAGGCGGGGGGGCCGGAGATACGCAGTATTTT; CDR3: CASSEGGGGAGDTQYF
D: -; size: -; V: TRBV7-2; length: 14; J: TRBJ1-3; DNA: TGTGCCAGCAGAAGTTCTCCGGCTGGAAACACCATATATTTT; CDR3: CASRSSPAGNTIYF
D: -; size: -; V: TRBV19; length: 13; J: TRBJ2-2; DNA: TGTGCCAGTAGTATACGGGGAAACGGGGAGCTGTTTTTT; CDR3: CASSIRGNGELFF
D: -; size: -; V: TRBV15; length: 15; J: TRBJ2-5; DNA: TGTGCCACCAGCAGAGAGGGGGGGCCCTATGAGACCCAGTACTTC; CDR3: CATSREGGPYETQYF
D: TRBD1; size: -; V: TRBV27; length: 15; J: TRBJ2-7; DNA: TGTGCCAGCAGTAAAACGGGACAGGGGTTTTACGAGCAGTACTTC; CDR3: CASSKTGQGFYEQYF
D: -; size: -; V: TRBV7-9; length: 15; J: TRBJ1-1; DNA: TGTGCCAGCAGCTTCGGGTCCACCATGAACACTGAAGCTTTCTTT; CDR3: CASSFGSTMNTEAFF
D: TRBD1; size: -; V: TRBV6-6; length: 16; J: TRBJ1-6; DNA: TGTGCCAGCAGTCAGGGACAGGGGAGAGGTAATTCACCCCTCCACTTT; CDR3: CASSQGQGRGNSPLHF
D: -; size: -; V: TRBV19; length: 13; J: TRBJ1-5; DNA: TGTGCCAGTAGTATATCGGCAGACTTGCCCCAGCATTTT; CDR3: CASSISADLPQHF
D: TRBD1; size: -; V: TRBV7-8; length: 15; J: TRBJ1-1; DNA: TGTGCCAGCAGCTTGCCCGGGACAGGTAACACTGAAGCTTTCTTT; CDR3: CASSLPGTGNTEAFF